Following are 26 T cell receptor beta chains from one sample sequenced in a study of shared clonotypes between healthy human individuals. Generated by immunoSEQ multiplex PCR, the TCRdb table keeps only in-frame clones and is missing some. The sample gives some 500,000 clones, approximately 71% of which show up once; 12% is in the top ten. The sequenced sample consisted of PBMCs. The receptors were sampled from a woman aged 40 to 50 in good health. Some clones in this sample may be carry-over from other donors' samples.

This clone was detected only a few times. This chain joins TRBV4-3 and TRBJ1-2; D remains unclear. Germline values: CDR1 LGHNA, CDR2 YSLEER. This CDR3 has 17 residues. V was cut by 0 bases and J by 5 bases, with 19 bases left in between. CDR3 loop: CASSQDFRQLRIYGYTF. CDR3 coding DNA: TGCGCCAGCAGCCAAGATTTCCGACAACTAAGGATTTATGGCTACACCTTC.

This chain links TRBV22-1 with TRBJ1-3; the D call of TRBD1 is as the table states it, not checked on the DNA. TRBV22-1 is recorded as a pseudogene. This CDR3 comprises 17 residues. In DNA form, the CDR3 reads TGTCCTGGGACCTCCGACGCGTACAGCCTCTCTGGAAACACCATATATTTT. Its protein product is CPGTSDAYSLSGNTIYF.

The chain carries TRBV29-1 and TRBJ2-2; D remains unclear. The CDR3 extends over 14 amino acids. The ends were cut back, 3 bases at V and 5 bases at J, with 13 bases in the middle. The germline V gene encodes CDR1 SQVTM and CDR2 ANQGSEA. This CDR3 reads CSVEKAVNTGELFF. The CDR3 DNA follows: TGCAGCGTTGAGAAGGCGGTTAATACCGGGGAGCTGTTTTTT.

This chain links TRBV30 with TRBJ2-3; TRBD2 might be the D (5 bases). The germline gives CDR1 GTSNPN, CDR2 SVGIG (reference sequence). The germline V and J ends were trimmed by 0 bases and 4 bases, with 17 bases remaining between them. This CDR3 has 16 residues. CDR3 residues: CAWSVSRGLGSDTQYF. The DNA for the CDR3 is TGTGCCTGGAGTGTATCCCGAGGGTTGGGTTCAGATACGCAGTATTTT.

The rearrangement uses TRBV7-9 and TRBJ2-7; no definite D call. Germline CDR1 and CDR2: SEHNR and FQNEAQ (reference sequence). The V end lost 1 base, the J end lost 3 bases, and 7 bases lay between the germline ends. This CDR3 spans 13 amino acids. CDR3 nucleotides: TGTGCCAGCAGCTTAGGGGGATACTACGAGCAGTACTTC. It codes for CASSLGGYYEQYF.

In this sample, this clone turned up a few times. V and J are TRBV5-5 and TRBJ2-2; D is unresolved. CDR1 SGHKS and CDR2 YYEKEE come from the germline V gene (reference sequence). The CDR3 runs 13 residues. V was shortened by 0 bases and J by 7 bases, with 7 bases between the two germline ends. CDR3 residues: CASSLAEGGELFF. The DNA of the CDR3 is TGTGCCAGCAGCTTGGCGGAAGGCGGGGAGCTGTTTTTT.

As regards this clone: Other DNA sequences in the same sample also yield this CDR3. This chain joins TRBV27 and TRBJ1-5, with 8 bases fitting TRBD1. With V trimmed by 5 bases and J by 4 bases, 4 bases remained unmatched. CDR3 size: 14 residues. Germline V gives CDR1 MNHEY, CDR2 SMNVEV (reference sequence). The chain's CDR3 is CASSRQGSNQPQHF. The CDR3 bases are TGTGCCAGCAGTAGACAGGGGAGTAATCAGCCCCAGCATTTT.

J is TRBJ2-5 and V is TRBV7-8; 10 bases align to TRBD1. Germline loops: CDR1 SGHVS, CDR2 FQNEAQ. The CDR3 runs to 13 residues. J lost 7 bases, V lost 5 bases, and 4 bases had no gene match. CDR3 nucleotides: TGTGCCAGCAGCAACAGGACAGGGGGGACCCAGTACTTC. Protein: CASSNRTGGTQYF.

This clone showed up just a few times. V usage is TRBV10-3 and J usage is TRBJ2-3; 9 bases agree with TRBD2. This CDR3 has 16 amino acids. The V gene's germline CDR1 is ENHRY and CDR2 SYGVKD. Trimming removed 6 bases from V and 2 bases from J; junction bases left unmatched: 9. The CDR3 DNA reads TGTGCCATCAGCGCACTAGCGGGCCTGACCACAGATACGCAGTATTTT. Translating gives CAISALAGLTTDTQYF.

The chain employs TRBV30 and TRBJ1-5, with unresolved D. V was trimmed by 2 bases and J by 7 bases, leaving 12 bases between them. The germline CDR1 and CDR2 sequences are GTSNPN and SVGIG (reference sequence). The CDR3 contains 13 residues. CDR3 region: CAWSRGREQPQHF. CDR3 sequence (DNA): TGTGCCTGGAGTCGAGGGCGGGAACAGCCCCAGCATTTT.

This chain uses TRBV5-4 with TRBJ1-4; 9 positions match TRBD1. The CDR3 length is 16 residues. With 2 bases clipped from V and 7 bases from J, the junction kept 9 bases outside the gene matches. Germline CDR1 reads SGHNT; CDR2 reads YYREEE (reference sequence). CDR3 region: CASSFFSADRGEKLFF. The CDR3 DNA follows: TGTGCCAGCAGCTTTTTCTCCGCGGACAGGGGTGAAAAACTGTTTTTT.

This sequence joins TRBV27 and TRBJ2-7; TRBD1 matches 10 bases. The V gene's germline CDR1 is MNHEY and CDR2 SMNVEV (reference sequence). V shed 6 bases, J shed 2 bases, and the junction held 10 bases outside the gene matches. The CDR3 covers 16 residues. The CDR3 region is CASRKDRGMGAYEQYF. In nucleotides, the CDR3 is TGTGCCAGCAGGAAGGACAGGGGGATGGGGGCCTACGAGCAGTACTTC.

V usage is TRBV5-4 and J usage is TRBJ2-7; D is uncertain. Germline V gene lookup returns CDR1 SGHNT and CDR2 YYREEE (reference sequence). The V end was cut by 4 bases, the J end by 3 bases, with 5 bases between. CDR3 size: 11 residues. The CDR3 loop reads CASSQSYEQYF. CDR3 coding DNA: TGTGCCAGCAGCCAAAGCTACGAGCAGTACTTC.

V usage is TRBV19 and J usage is TRBJ2-4; D is perhaps TRBD2 (5 bases). Per germline, CDR1 LNHDA and CDR2 SQIVND (reference sequence). This CDR3 has 16 residues. Trimming took off 3 bases at V and 1 base at J, with 13 bases between the two ends. The CDR3 protein is CASSIPPGDAKNIQYF. CDR3 bases: TGTGCCAGTAGTATCCCCCCCGGGGATGCCAAAAACATTCAGTACTTC.

The chain recombines TRBV7-2 with TRBJ2-7; perhaps TRBD1 as D (5 bases). Germline assignment: CDR1 SGHTA and CDR2 FQGNSA. V gave up 4 bases and J gave up 0 bases, with 13 bases separating them. This CDR3 comprises 15 residues. CDR3 loop: CASSSRSQDSYEQYF. Here the CDR3 DNA reads TGTGCCAGCAGCTCGAGATCACAGGACTCCTACGAGCAGTACTTC. The full variable domain, in which reference TRBV7-2 and TRBJ2-7 provide the parts outside the CDR3, is GAGVSQSPSNKVTEKGKDVELRCDPISGHTALYWYRQSLGQGLEFLIYFQGNSAPDKSGLPSDRFSAERTGGSVSTLTIQRTQQEDSAVYLCASSSRSQDSYEQYFGPGTRLTVT.

This clone was detected only a few times. The CDR3 nucleotides are TGCGCCAGCAGTGAGTCTAGCGGGAGGAACACAGATACGCAGTATTTT. As protein: CASSESSGRNTDTQYF. The chain employs TRBV10-1 and TRBJ2-3, with 10 nucleotides matching TRBD2. The CDR3 is made up of 16 amino acids. The trim removed 0 bases at V and 2 bases at J, leaving 2 bases unmatched. From germline, CDR1 is WNHNN and CDR2 SYGVQD (reference sequence).

The CDR3 region is CASSTRLEASTDTQYF. The CDR3 DNA follows: TGCGCCAGCAGCACTAGACTAGAGGCGAGCACAGATACGCAGTATTTT. The rearrangement uses TRBV5-1 and TRBJ2-3, with D perhaps TRBD2 (6 bases). Germline V lookup: CDR1 SGHRS, CDR2 YFSETQ. The V and J ends lost 4 bases and 0 bases respectively, with 15 bases between them. This CDR3 has 16 residues.

This clone is a singleton in its sample. This chain links TRBV28 with TRBJ2-7; TRBD1 matches 10 bases. V lost 6 bases to trimming and J lost 7 bases; unmatched junction nucleotides: 12. Germline values: CDR1 MDHEN, CDR2 SYDVKM. This CDR3 comprises 15 residues. CDR3 residues: CASRPGTGEIREQYF. CDR3 DNA sequence: TGTGCCAGCAGACCCGGGACAGGGGAAATAAGGGAGCAGTACTTC.

This clone has ten or more counts. This chain joins TRBV9 and TRBJ2-6; D unclear. Germline assignment: CDR1 SGDLS and CDR2 YYNGEE. Deletions cut 3 bases from V and 0 bases from J, with 7 bases between. This CDR3 is built from 15 residues. Here the CDR3 reads CASSATTSGANVLTF. DNA of the CDR3: TGTGCCAGCAGCGCGACCACCTCTGGGGCCAACGTCCTGACTTTC.

This chain connects TRBV5-5 to TRBJ2-7, with TRBD2 matching 11 bases. Germline CDR1 reads SGHKS; CDR2 reads YYEKEE (reference sequence). CDR3 size: 15 residues. Trimming cost V 1 base and J 1 base; bases outside gene matches: 1. In nucleotides, the CDR3 is TGTGCCAGCAGCTTGAGACTAGCGGGATCCTACGAGCAGTACTTC. Encoded protein: CASSLRLAGSYEQYF. The full variable domain, with the rest looked up from reference TRBV5-5 and TRBJ2-7, is DAGVTQSPTHLIKTRGQQVTLRCSPISGHKSVSWYQQVLGQGPQFIFQYYEKEERGRGNFPDRFSARQFPNYSSELNVNALLLGDSALYLCASSLRLAGSYEQYFGPGTRLTVT.

Of note for this clone: The junction shows a germline mismatch at one end, possibly a read error. The V call is TRBV7-7, the J call TRBJ2-1; TRBD2 might be the D (7 bases). CDR3 length equals 16 residues. The germline CDR1 and CDR2 sequences are SSHAT and FNYEAQ (reference sequence). The CDR3 spells CASSLWGGWENNEQFF. The CDR3 nucleotides are TGTGCTAGCAGCTTATGGGGGGGCTGGGAAAACAATGAGCAGTTCTTC.

The chain has TRBV7-3 and TRBJ2-3, with 8 bases that match TRBD2. Germline CDR1 reads SGHTA; CDR2 reads FQGTGA. The trim removed 5 bases at V and 0 bases at J, leaving 4 bases unmatched. The CDR3 contains 15 residues. CDR3 nucleotides: TGTGCCAGCAGCAGGACTAGCTTTAGCACAGATACGCAGTATTTT. Amino acid sequence: CASSRTSFSTDTQYF.

On this clone: A much bigger clone sits one base away, suggesting this may be a read error. V and J are TRBV7-2 and TRBJ2-1, with a tentative D call TRBD2 (5 bases). The length of the CDR3 is 15 residues. Germline V CDR1 and CDR2: SGHTA, FQGNSA. DNA of the CDR3: TGTGCCAGCAGCTTAGATCGGACTCACTACAATGAGCGGTTCTTC. Translated: CASSLDRTHYNERFF.

This clone was recorded once. J is TRBJ2-6 and V is TRBV30; unclear D gene. CDR1 GTSNPN and CDR2 SVGIG come from the germline V gene (reference sequence). This CDR3 region has 14 residues. Trimming removed 3 bases at V and 0 bases at J, with 6 bases between. In DNA, the CDR3 is TGTGCCTGGAGGCAAAGCTCTGGGGCCAACGTCCTGACTTTC. It codes for CAWRQSSGANVLTF.

The chain combines TRBV11-2 with TRBJ1-3; D gene uncertain. This CDR3 region has 14 residues. V was shortened by 1 base and J by 4 bases, with 8 bases between the two germline ends. Germline CDR1 SGHAT, CDR2 FQNNGV. For the CDR3, the DNA is TGTGCCAGCAGCTTAGTCCCCACAGGAAACACCATATATTTT. It codes for CASSLVPTGNTIYF.

This clone has only a few counts. V is TRBV7-2 and J is TRBJ2-4; D is ambiguous. The CDR3 length is 15 residues. Germline V CDR1 and CDR2: SGHTA, FQGNSA. Trimming removed 1 base from V and 4 bases from J, with 11 bases in between. The CDR3 here is CASSLELGSKNIQYF. The DNA for the CDR3 is TGTGCCAGCAGCTTAGAGTTGGGGTCTAAAAACATTCAGTACTTC.